This T cell receptor beta chain was recovered during a study of response to subunit inactivated influenza vaccine. Study-wide findings and caveats: Few additional T cells are recruited per seasonal influenza vaccination, authors suggested.

This clonotype was observed at least ten times. Its target is not known. TCRdb re-called the RT-PCR reads through MiXCR, storing one row per CDR3 protein. The table lists 560,000 or so distinct CDR3 sequences, around 8% of them singletons. This sample comprised PBMCs from blood, obtained 23 months after vaccination. The receptor's source is a man between 50 and 75 years old who received an inactivated influenza vaccine.

CDR3 amino acids: CASSQMEGASEQYF. In nucleotides, the CDR3 is TGTGCCAGCAGCCAAATGGAAGGGGCCTCCGAGCAGTACTTC. The V call is TRBV3-1, the J call TRBJ2-7, with a possible D match to TRBD1 (5 bases). V was cut by 2 bases and J by 6 bases, with 14 bases left in between. This CDR3 contains 14 residues. Germline V CDR1 and CDR2: LGHDT, YNNKEL (reference sequence).